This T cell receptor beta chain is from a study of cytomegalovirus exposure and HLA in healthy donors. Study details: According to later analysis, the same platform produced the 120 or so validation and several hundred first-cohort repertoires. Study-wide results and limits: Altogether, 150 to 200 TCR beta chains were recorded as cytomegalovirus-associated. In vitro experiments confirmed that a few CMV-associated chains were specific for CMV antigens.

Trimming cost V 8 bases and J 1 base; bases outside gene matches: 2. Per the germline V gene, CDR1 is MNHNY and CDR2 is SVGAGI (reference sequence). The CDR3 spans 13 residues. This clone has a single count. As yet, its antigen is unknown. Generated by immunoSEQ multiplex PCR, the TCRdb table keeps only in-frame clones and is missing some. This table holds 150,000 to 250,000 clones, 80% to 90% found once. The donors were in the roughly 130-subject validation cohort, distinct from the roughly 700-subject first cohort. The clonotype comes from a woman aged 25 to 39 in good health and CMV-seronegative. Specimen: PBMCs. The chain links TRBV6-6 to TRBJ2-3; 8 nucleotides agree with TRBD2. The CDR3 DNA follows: TGTGCCAGCCTTAGCGGGGGCACAGATACGCAGTATTTT. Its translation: CASLSGGTDTQYF.